This T cell receptor beta chain was observed in a study of cytotoxic CD8 clonotypes in ibrutinib-treated CLL. CDR3 length equals 11 residues. The V end lost 4 bases, the J end lost 4 bases, and 2 bases lay between the germline ends. Germline values: CDR1 SGDLS, CDR2 YYNGEE. Repertoires were generated with immunoSEQ multiplex PCR, while TCRdb's copy carries only in-frame clones and drops some. This sample yields tens of thousands of clones, of which roughly 80% are seen a single time; 38% belongs to the top ten. This chain joins TRBV9 and TRBJ2-2; D gene unclear. The sequenced sample was PBMCs, obtained after 24 months of ibrutinib treatment. The receptor's source is a human donor with chronic lymphocytic leukemia. The CDR3 nucleotides read TGTGCCAGCAGCCGCACCGGGGAGCTGTTTTTT. It is translated as CASSRTGELFF. The full variable domain, its missing parts supplied by reference TRBV9 and TRBJ2-2, is DSGVTQTPKHLITATGQRVTLRCSPRSGDLSVYWYQQSLDQGLQFLIQYYNGEERAKGNILERFSAQQFPDLHSELNLSSLELGDSALYFCASSRTGELFFGEGSRLTVL.